Detailed here is one T cell receptor beta chain. Its specificity is not known. This sample was included in a study of T cells after yellow fever vaccination. Study details: SMART-Seq v4 Ultra Low Input handled preparation of low-cell-number fractions. Study results and caveats: The study re-detected most primary-vaccination clones after the booster (96% CD4, roughly 85% CD8). A minor fraction of clonotypes spanned both CD4 and CD8 compartments.

Universal primer sites and UMIs were introduced during 5'RACE template-switching synthesis of TCR cDNA. TCRdb ran MiXCR on the 5' RACE reads and lists one entry per CDR3 protein. The sample records 250,000 to 350,000 distinct CDR3 sequences, around 4.3% being singletons. The V segment lost 4 bases and the J segment 2 bases; nucleotides outside the gene matches: 5. This CDR3 is 15 amino acids long. From germline, CDR1 is MNHEY and CDR2 SVGEGT. The material was PBMCs, obtained 15 days after the yellow fever booster vaccination. The TCR originated in a man younger than 30 who received the YFV17D yellow fever vaccine. The rearrangement uses TRBV6-2 or TRBV6-3 and TRBJ2-5; 9 nucleotides align to TRBD1. The CDR3 DNA sequence: TGTGCCAGCAGTTTCCCCGGACAGGGGCAAGAGACCCAGTACTTC. Its translation is CASSFPGQGQETQYF.